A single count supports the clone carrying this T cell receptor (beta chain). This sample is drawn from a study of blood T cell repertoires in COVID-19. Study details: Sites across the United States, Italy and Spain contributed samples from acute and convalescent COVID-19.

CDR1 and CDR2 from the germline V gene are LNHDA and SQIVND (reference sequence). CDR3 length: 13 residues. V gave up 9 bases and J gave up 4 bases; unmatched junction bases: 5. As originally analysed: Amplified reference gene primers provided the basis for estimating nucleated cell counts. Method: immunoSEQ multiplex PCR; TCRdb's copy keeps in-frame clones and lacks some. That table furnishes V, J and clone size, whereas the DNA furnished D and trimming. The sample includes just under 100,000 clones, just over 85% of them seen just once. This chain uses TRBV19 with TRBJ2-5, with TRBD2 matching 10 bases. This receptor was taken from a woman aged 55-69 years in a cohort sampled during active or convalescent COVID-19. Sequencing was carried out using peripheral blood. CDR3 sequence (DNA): TGTGCCAGCCGGTGGACTAGCGGAGAGACCCAGTACTTC. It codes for CASRWTSGETQYF.